These 11 T cell receptor beta chains were sequenced from one sample in a study of blood T cell repertoires in COVID-19. The data were produced by immunoSEQ multiplex PCR, yet TCRdb's version contains in-frame clones alone and is incomplete. The table has fewer than 70,000 clones, roughly 87% seen once; the top ten hold just under 3%. Sequencing used peripheral blood. The origin of the receptors is an elderly man with acute or convalescent COVID-19.

The chain employs TRBV5-6 and TRBJ1-1, with TRBD1 matching 9 bases. The V gene end was trimmed by 4 bases and the J gene end by 4 bases; junction bases not matched to a gene: 8. CDR3 size: 15 residues. Germline V gene sequence: CDR1 SGHDT, CDR2 YYEEEE. The CDR3 region is CASSANRGPGTEAFF. Here the CDR3 DNA reads TGTGCCAGCAGCGCCAACAGGGGGCCGGGCACTGAAGCTTTCTTT.

The J gene is TRBJ2-5, the V gene TRBV30; D not certain. V lost 0 bases and J 5 bases, leaving 4 bases between the germline ends. CDR3 length equals 11 residues. Germline assignment: CDR1 GTSNPN and CDR2 SVGIG (reference sequence). In DNA form, the CDR3 reads TGTGCCTGGAGTGTCAGGGAGACCCAGTACTTC. Its protein is CAWSVRETQYF.

This chain joins TRBV20-1 and TRBJ1-2, with D tentatively TRBD1 (6 bases). This CDR3 contains 12 residues. Trimming cost V 6 bases and J 6 bases, with 14 bases left between them. CDR1 and CDR2 from the germline V gene are DFQATT and SNEGSKA (reference sequence). The CDR3 loop reads CSASTGLDGYTF. CDR3 DNA sequence: TGCAGTGCGAGTACAGGGTTGGATGGCTACACCTTC.

The chain employs TRBV2 and TRBJ1-1; 7 bases map to TRBD1. The ends lost 7 bases at V and 0 bases at J; junction bases unmatched: 5. Germline lookup yields CDR1 SNHLY and CDR2 FYNNEI. This CDR3 region has 14 residues. DNA for the CDR3: TGTGCCAGCACCCCGACAGGGCTGAACACTGAAGCTTTCTTT. This sequence encodes CASTPTGLNTEAFF.

This chain's CDR3 is CASSLVSGSQGQPQHF. The CDR3 DNA reads TGCGCCAGCAGCTTGGTATCGGGTAGTCAGGGGCAGCCCCAGCATTTT. The V and J genes are TRBV5-1 and TRBJ1-5; TRBD1 might be the D (6 bases). CDR1 is SGHRS, CDR2 YFSETQ, per germline. This CDR3 contains 16 residues. V was clipped by 0 bases and J by 7 bases, with 17 bases between them.

This chain joins TRBV7-8 and TRBJ2-1; 11 bases fit TRBD2. The CDR3 covers 21 residues. Germline CDR1 and CDR2: SGHVS and FQNEAQ. J lost 5 bases, V lost 5 bases, and 23 bases had no gene match. The chain's CDR3 is CASSLRQGGRVAGGPHNEQFF. The CDR3 nucleotides read TGTGCCAGCAGCCTACGACAGGGTGGTCGGGTAGCGGGAGGGCCCCACAATGAGCAGTTCTTC.

This clone appeared a single time. J is TRBJ1-1 and V is TRBV11-3; TRBD1 aligns across 9 bases. CDR3 size: 14 residues. Germline assignment: CDR1 SGHNT and CDR2 YENEEA. V lost 6 bases and J lost 4; bases outside the gene matches: 6. CDR3 DNA: TGTGCCAGCAGTCTCGGACAGGGGCTCACTGAAGCTTTCTTT. This encodes CASSLGQGLTEAFF.

The chain carries TRBV10-1 and TRBJ2-7; the match to TRBD1 covers 8 bases. Germline V gives CDR1 WNHNN, CDR2 SYGVQD (reference sequence). V dropped 8 bases and J dropped 2; count of bases not matched to a gene: 11. The CDR3 spans 15 residues. CDR3 coding DNA: TGCGCCAGCGCCCGCTCCGGACAGGGTACCTACGAGCAGTACTTC. It translates to CASARSGQGTYEQYF.

In its sample, this clone was seen a few times. V gene TRBV5-6 combines with J gene TRBJ1-5; 10 bases line up with TRBD1. This CDR3 is built from 16 residues. With V trimmed by 4 bases and J by 3 bases, 7 bases remained unmatched. The germline V gene encodes CDR1 SGHDT and CDR2 YYEEEE. The CDR3, as DNA: TGTGCCAGCAGCCCGACCGGGACAGGGGTCAATCAGCCCCAGCATTTT. This sequence encodes CASSPTGTGVNQPQHF. The full variable domain, its missing parts supplied by reference TRBV5-6 and TRBJ1-5, is DAGVTQSPTHLIKTRGQQVTLRCSPKSGHDTVSWYQQALGQGPQFIFQYYEEEERQRGNFPDRFSGHQFPNYSSELNVNALLLGDSALYLCASSPTGTGVNQPQHFGDGTRLSIL.

The V gene is TRBV12-5, the J gene TRBJ2-2; the D is unclear. Germline CDR1 LGHNT, CDR2 FRNRAP. Trimming shortened V by 3 bases and J by 7 bases, and 15 bases separated the two germline ends. This CDR3 has 15 residues. Here the CDR3 reads CASGLSVSFVGELFF. DNA of the CDR3: TGTGCTAGTGGTTTAAGTGTGAGTTTTGTCGGGGAGCTGTTTTTT.

The chain combines TRBV7-2 with TRBJ2-1; D remains unclear. Trimming removed 4 bases from V and 0 bases from J, with 4 bases in between. CDR3 length: 13 amino acids. The germline CDR1 and CDR2 sequences are SGHTA and FQGNSA. CDR3 DNA sequence: TGTGCCAGCAGCTACAGCTCCTACAATGAGCAGTTCTTC. Translated, it gives CASSYSSYNEQFF.